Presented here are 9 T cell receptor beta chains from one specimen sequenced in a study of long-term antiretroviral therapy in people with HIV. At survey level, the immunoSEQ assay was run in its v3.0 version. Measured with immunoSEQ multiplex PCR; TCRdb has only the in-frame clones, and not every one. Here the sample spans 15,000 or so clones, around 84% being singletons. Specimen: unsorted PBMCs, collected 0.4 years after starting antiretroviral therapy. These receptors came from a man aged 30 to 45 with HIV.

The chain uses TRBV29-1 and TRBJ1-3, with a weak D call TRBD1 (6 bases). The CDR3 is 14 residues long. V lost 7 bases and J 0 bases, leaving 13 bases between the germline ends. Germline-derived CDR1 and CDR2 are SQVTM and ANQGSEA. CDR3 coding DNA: TGCAGCGCCAGGACAGCGTACTCTGGAAACACCATATATTTT. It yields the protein CSARTAYSGNTIYF. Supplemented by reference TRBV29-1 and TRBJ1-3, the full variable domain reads SAVISQKPSRDICQRGTSLTIQCQVDSQVTMMFWYRQQPGQSLTLIATANQGSEATYESGFVIDKFPISRPNLTFSTLTVSNMSPEDSSIYLCSARTAYSGNTIYFGEGSWLTVV.

Here the CDR3 DNA reads TGTGCCAGCAGTTACGGAGGCAATGAGCAGTTCTTC. Translating it yields CASSYGGNEQFF. The rearrangement links TRBV6-5 to TRBJ2-1; a weak D match, TRBD2 (5 bases). Germline V gene lookup returns CDR1 MNHEY and CDR2 SVGAGI. This CDR3 has 12 amino acids. V lost 2 bases to trimming and J lost 6 bases, with 5 bases between them.

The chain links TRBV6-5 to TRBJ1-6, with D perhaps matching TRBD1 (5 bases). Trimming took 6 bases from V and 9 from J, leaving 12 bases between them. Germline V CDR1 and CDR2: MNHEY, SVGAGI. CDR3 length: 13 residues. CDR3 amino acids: CASSLYRSSPLHF. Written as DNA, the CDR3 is TGTGCCAGCAGCCTATACAGGAGTTCACCCCTCCACTTT.

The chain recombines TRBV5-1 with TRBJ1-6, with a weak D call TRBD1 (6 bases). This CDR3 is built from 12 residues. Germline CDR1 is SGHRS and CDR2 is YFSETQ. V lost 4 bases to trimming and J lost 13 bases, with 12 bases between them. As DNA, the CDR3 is TGCGCCAGCAGCCAGACGGGGGGCCCCCTCCACTTT. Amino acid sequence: CASSQTGGPLHF.

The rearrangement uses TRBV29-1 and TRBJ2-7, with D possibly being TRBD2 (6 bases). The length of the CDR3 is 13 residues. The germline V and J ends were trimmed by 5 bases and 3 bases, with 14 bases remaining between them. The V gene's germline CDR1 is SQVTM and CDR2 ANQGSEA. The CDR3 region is CSVPSGSGYEQYF. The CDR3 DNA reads TGCAGCGTTCCCTCGGGTAGCGGCTACGAGCAGTACTTC.

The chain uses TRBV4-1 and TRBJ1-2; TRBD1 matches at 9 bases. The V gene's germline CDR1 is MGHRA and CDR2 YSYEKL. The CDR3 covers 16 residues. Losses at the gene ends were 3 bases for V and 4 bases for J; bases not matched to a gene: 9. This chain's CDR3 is CASSHSPGTGSYGYTF. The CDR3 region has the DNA TGCGCCAGCAGCCATTCACCTGGGACAGGGAGCTATGGCTACACCTTC.

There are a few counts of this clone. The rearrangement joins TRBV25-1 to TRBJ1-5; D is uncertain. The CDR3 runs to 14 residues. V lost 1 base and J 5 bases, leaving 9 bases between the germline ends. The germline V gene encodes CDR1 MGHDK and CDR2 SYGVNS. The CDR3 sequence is CASSESKYDQPQHF. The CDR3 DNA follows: TGTGCCAGCAGTGAATCCAAATACGATCAGCCCCAGCATTTT.

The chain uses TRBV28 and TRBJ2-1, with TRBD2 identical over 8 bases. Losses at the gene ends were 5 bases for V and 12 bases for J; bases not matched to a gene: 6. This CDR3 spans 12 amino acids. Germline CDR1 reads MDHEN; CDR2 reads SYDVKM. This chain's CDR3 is CASSHNRGGQFF. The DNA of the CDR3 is TGTGCCAGCAGTCACAATCGGGGGGGGCAGTTCTTC.

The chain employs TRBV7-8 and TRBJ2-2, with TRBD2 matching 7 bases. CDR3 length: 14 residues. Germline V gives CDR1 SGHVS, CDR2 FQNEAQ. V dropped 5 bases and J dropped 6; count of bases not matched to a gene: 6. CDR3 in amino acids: CASSHWTRPGELFF. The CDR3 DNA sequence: TGTGCCAGCAGCCATTGGACTAGACCCGGGGAGCTGTTTTTT.